Shown below are 18 T cell receptor beta chains from a single sample sequenced in a study of T cells after yellow fever vaccination. One entry per CDR3 protein, called by TCRdb with MiXCR from the 5' RACE reads. The sample lists some 150,000 distinct CDR3 sequences; 6.6% were seen once. Sequencing was performed on CD4+ T cells sorted from PBMCs, taken 10 days after the yellow fever booster vaccination. The source is a man in his thirties or forties who received the YFV17D yellow fever vaccine.

This clonotype was observed many times. The gene calls are TRBV7-2 and TRBJ2-3; D is perhaps TRBD2 (6 bases). The CDR3 spans 16 residues. V lost 4 bases to trimming and J lost 4 bases, with 18 bases between them. Germline V lookup: CDR1 SGHTA, CDR2 FQGNSA. CDR3 region: CASSSYSGSAADTQYF. CDR3 nucleotide sequence: TGTGCCAGCAGCTCGTATAGCGGCTCAGCGGCAGATACGCAGTATTTT.

The V call is TRBV29-1, the J call TRBJ2-7; no definite D call. Per the germline V gene, CDR1 is SQVTM and CDR2 is ANQGSEA. The V end was cut by 4 bases, the J end by 3 bases, with 7 bases between. The CDR3 totals 11 residues. CDR3 in amino acids: CSVGGDYEQYF. The CDR3 DNA reads TGCAGCGTTGGCGGTGACTACGAGCAGTACTTC.

This clonotype was counted at least ten times. The genes are TRBV20-1 and TRBJ1-6; D is uncertain. This CDR3 has 14 amino acids. CDR1 is DFQATT and CDR2 is SNEGSKA in the germline V gene (reference sequence). Trimming cost V 0 bases and J 8 bases, with 11 bases left between them. The CDR3: CSARERPYDSPLHF. The CDR3 DNA is TGCAGTGCTAGAGAACGTCCTTATGATTCACCCCTCCACTTT.

This clonotype was seen a handful of times. This sequence joins TRBV29-1 and TRBJ2-1; 8 bases line up with TRBD2. The CDR3 is made up of 14 amino acids. Losses at the gene ends were 7 bases for V and 5 bases for J; bases not matched to a gene: 10. Germline loops: CDR1 SQVTM, CDR2 ANQGSEA. CDR3: CSGHIAGLDNEQFF. The DNA of the CDR3 is TGCAGCGGACATATAGCGGGACTCGACAATGAGCAGTTCTTC.

The chain employs TRBV10-3 and TRBJ2-2; D might be TRBD2 (5 bases). Trimming shortened V by 3 bases and J by 6 bases, and 11 bases separated the two germline ends. Germline-derived CDR1 and CDR2 are ENHRY and SYGVKD. The CDR3 spans 14 residues. CDR3 in DNA: TGTGCCATCAGTGACATGGGAGTTCCCGGGGAGCTGTTTTTT. It yields the protein CAISDMGVPGELFF.

The J gene is TRBJ1-1, the V gene TRBV10-2; D uncertain. Between the trimmed V and J ends, which lost 0 bases and 4 bases, there was a span of 12 bases. CDR1 and CDR2 (germline): WSHSY, SAAADI. There are 15 residues in the CDR3. The CDR3 nucleotides are TGCGCCAGCAGTGAGTCGATTCCGGGAGGCACTGAAGCTTTCTTT. It codes for CASSESIPGGTEAFF.

This clonotype was recorded many times. The chain links TRBV7-2 to TRBJ1-2; the D is unclear. Germline CDR1 reads SGHTA; CDR2 reads FQGNSA. The CDR3 has 14 residues. With 1 base removed from V and 4 bases from J, the gap between germline ends came to 10 bases. The CDR3 nucleotides are TGTGCCAGCAGCTTAGTGGAGGGTAGCTATGGCTACACCTTC. Its protein product is CASSLVEGSYGYTF.

This clonotype was counted at least ten times. CDR3 DNA: TGTGCCAGCAGCAACCGACAGGGAATAATGGGCAATGAGCAGTTCTTC. This encodes CASSNRQGIMGNEQFF. The chain has TRBV12-3 or TRBV12-4 and TRBJ2-1; 7 bases are a match to TRBD1. This CDR3 is 16 amino acids long. V was pared by 6 bases and J by 6 bases, with 14 bases of the junction left unmatched.

Ten or more counts support this clonotype. The chain recombines TRBV5-1 with TRBJ2-7; 11 nucleotides line up with TRBD2. This CDR3 is 15 amino acids long. The V and J ends lost 4 bases and 2 bases, in that order; junction bases with no gene match: 5. Germline CDR1 is SGHRS and CDR2 is YFSETQ. CDR3 sequence (DNA): TGCGCCAGCAGCACGGGACTAGCGGCAACCTACGAGCAGTACTTC. Amino acids: CASSTGLAATYEQYF. The variable domain in full, with the rest retrieved from reference TRBV5-1 and TRBJ2-7, is KAGVTQTPRYLIKTRGQQVTLSCSPISGHRSVSWYQQTPGQGLQFLFEYFSETQRNKGNFPGRFSGRQFSNSRSEMNVSTLELGDSALYLCASSTGLAATYEQYFGPGTRLTVT.

This clonotype was counted many times. The chain couples TRBV7-6 to TRBJ2-1; D possibly matches TRBD1 or TRBD2 (5 bases each). There are 18 residues in the CDR3. CDR1 and CDR2 (germline): SGHVS, FNYEAQ. Trimming cost V 5 bases and J 0 bases, with 20 bases left between them. CDR3 sequence: CASSRRDPGLSSYNEQFF. CDR3 DNA sequence: TGTGCCAGCAGCCGAAGAGATCCGGGGCTAAGCTCCTACAATGAGCAGTTCTTC. Using reference TRBV7-6 and TRBJ2-1 for the parts outside the CDR3, the full variable domain is GAGVSQSPRYKVTKRGQDVALRCDPISGHVSLYWYRQALGQGPEFLTYFNYEAQQDKSGLPNDRFSAERPEGSISTLTIQRTEQRDSAMYRCASSRRDPGLSSYNEQFFGPGTRLTVL.

This clonotype occurred many times. The chain is built from TRBV12-3 or TRBV12-4 and TRBJ2-5; TRBD2 matches 8 bases. The trim removed 6 bases at V and 4 bases at J, leaving 4 bases unmatched. The CDR3 contains 13 residues. Here the CDR3 DNA reads TGTGCCAGCAGCTTCAGCGGGAGAGAGACCCAGTACTTC. Encoded protein: CASSFSGRETQYF.

The gene calls are TRBV5-1 and TRBJ1-6; 9 nucleotides line up with TRBD1. The CDR3 covers 15 residues. J was trimmed by 8 bases and V by 3 bases; bases with no gene match: 6. Germline V gives CDR1 SGHRS, CDR2 YFSETQ. The CDR3 DNA is TGCGCCAGCAGCTATACAGGGGGCGCGGATTCACCCCTCCACTTT. It translates to CASSYTGGADSPLHF. Filled out from reference TRBV5-1 and TRBJ1-6, the complete variable domain reads KAGVTQTPRYLIKTRGQQVTLSCSPISGHRSVSWYQQTPGQGLQFLFEYFSETQRNKGNFPGRFSGRQFSNSRSEMNVSTLELGDSALYLCASSYTGGADSPLHFGNGTRLTVT.

Many counts were recorded for this clonotype. The chain employs TRBV20-1 and TRBJ1-1; D gene ambiguous. V was cut by 5 bases and J by 6 bases, with 10 bases left in between. This CDR3 spans 11 amino acids. Germline CDR1 DFQATT, CDR2 SNEGSKA (reference sequence). The CDR3 bases are TGCAGTGCTGGGCCCGGGCCTGAAGCTTTCTTT. It codes for CSAGPGPEAFF.

V and J are TRBV2 and TRBJ1-3; TRBD1 is a possible D gene (6 bases). V was clipped by 7 bases and J by 4 bases, with 14 bases between them. This CDR3 is 14 amino acids long. The V gene's germline CDR1 is SNHLY and CDR2 FYNNEI. This CDR3 is CASISRGRGNTIYF. The CDR3 nucleotides read TGTGCCAGCATATCCAGGGGAAGGGGAAACACCATATATTTT.

In its sample, this clonotype was seen many times. The chain uses TRBV12-3 or TRBV12-4 and TRBJ2-5; TRBD1 matches 8 bases. Trimming at V came to 5 bases and at J to 3 bases, leaving 8 bases not matched to a gene. CDR3 length: 15 residues. CDR3 sequence (DNA): TGTGCCAGCAGTCTCCGACAGGGGCTCAAAGAGACCCAGTACTTC. Protein product: CASSLRQGLKETQYF.

The chain is built from TRBV27 and TRBJ2-1; 7 nucleotides align to TRBD2. V shed 2 bases, J shed 0 bases, and the junction held 4 bases outside the gene matches. CDR1 and CDR2 from the germline V gene are MNHEY and SMNVEV (reference sequence). CDR3 length: 16 residues. In DNA form, the CDR3 reads TGTGCCAGCAGTTTACTGCGCGGGAGCTCCTACAATGAGCAGTTCTTC. Translated, it gives CASSLLRGSSYNEQFF.

At least ten counts were recorded for this clonotype. The rearrangement uses TRBV19 and TRBJ2-1; D is perhaps TRBD1 (6 bases). V was clipped by 8 bases and J by 4 bases, with 9 bases between them. The CDR3 spans 12 residues. Germline assignment: CDR1 LNHDA and CDR2 SQIVND (reference sequence). Here the CDR3 reads CASQGGYNEQFF. CDR3 coding DNA: TGTGCCAGTCAAGGGGGTTACAATGAGCAGTTCTTC.

Ten or more counts support this clonotype. This chain joins TRBV5-1 and TRBJ2-7; possibly TRBD1 for D (5 bases). Germline loops: CDR1 SGHRS, CDR2 YFSETQ. With 3 bases removed from V and 4 bases from J, the gap between germline ends came to 23 bases. CDR3 length: 17 amino acids. CDR3 residues: CASSYAGERGAAYEQYF. The CDR3 nucleotides read TGCGCCAGCAGCTACGCTGGGGAAAGGGGCGCGGCGTACGAGCAGTACTTC.